This T cell receptor beta chain was captured by sequencing in a study of T cells after posttransplantation cyclophosphamide. Method: immunoSEQ multiplex PCR; TCRdb's copy keeps in-frame clones and lacks some. The table shows nearly 7,000 clones, with roughly 98% occurring only once. Germline CDR1 is SEHNR and CDR2 is FQNEAQ (reference sequence). The CDR3 runs to 14 residues. Germline trimming cut 5 bases from V and 5 bases from J; bases unmatched to any gene: 6. The chain couples TRBV7-9 to TRBJ1-5; TRBD1 agrees at 7 bases. Sequenced input: naive CD8+ T cells sorted from PBMCs. The sequence derives from a woman in her twenties or thirties in good health and a related stem cell transplant donor. Written as DNA, the CDR3 is TGTGCCAGCAGCGCCGGGACAGCATATCAGCCCCAGCATTTT. Translating it yields CASSAGTAYQPQHF.